One and the same sample provided the 16 T cell receptor beta chains below, sequenced in a study of blood T cells in healthy people across ages. The authors ran a second PCR of about 7 to 11 cycles using a sample-barcoded 5' primer and a J-beta primer mix. In TCRdb, the 5' RACE reads were re-called with MiXCR into one record per CDR3 protein. The data contain around 800,000 distinct CDR3 sequences, about 62% of them seen just once; the ten biggest clones take up approximately 30%. Sequencing was carried out using blood. The receptors shown here come from a man aged 25 to 40 in good health.

This clonotype has only one observation. The V gene is TRBV5-1, the J gene TRBJ1-6, with a weak D call TRBD1 (6 bases). Germline CDR1 reads SGHRS; CDR2 reads YFSETQ. CDR3 length: 18 amino acids. Trimming removed 3 bases from V and 1 base from J, with 17 bases in between. The CDR3: CASSYRAQGGSYNSPLHF. CDR3 DNA sequence: TGCGCCAGCAGCTATCGGGCACAAGGGGGTTCCTATAATTCACCCCTCCACTTT.

This chain joins TRBV4-3 and TRBJ2-5, with D hard to call. The J call may not be correct, given that the DNA end is closer to TRBJ2-7. CDR1 and CDR2 from the germline V gene are LGHNA and YSLEER. This CDR3 region has 16 residues. The CDR3 is CASSQDHAQPFYEQYF. CDR3 in DNA: TGCGCCAGCAGCCAAGATCACGCACAACCCTTTTACGAGCAGTACTTC.

The V and J genes are TRBV7-9 and TRBJ2-4; D possibly corresponds to TRBD2 (6 bases). Trimming took off 5 bases at V and 0 bases at J, with 20 bases between the two ends. CDR3 size: 18 residues. The V gene's germline CDR1 is SEHNR and CDR2 FQNEAQ (reference sequence). This chain's CDR3 is CASSPGLWDLQAKNIQYF. The CDR3 coding sequence is TGTGCCAGCAGCCCGGGACTTTGGGACCTACAAGCCAAAAACATTCAGTACTTC.

The rearrangement joins TRBV3-1 to TRBJ2-3; D not certain. Germline CDR1 LGHDT, CDR2 YNNKEL (reference sequence). The CDR3 runs 13 residues. V was shortened by 6 bases and J by 4 bases, with 11 bases between the two germline ends. The CDR3 spells CASSLTRADTQYF. Written as DNA, the CDR3 is TGTGCCAGCAGTTTGACCAGAGCAGATACGCAGTATTTT.

J is TRBJ2-4 and V is TRBV25-1, with a tentative D call TRBD2 (6 bases). Germline V gene sequence: CDR1 MGHDK, CDR2 SYGVNS. Deletions cut 2 bases from V and 15 bases from J, with 8 bases between. The CDR3 totals 10 residues. The CDR3: CASSEVGGYF. CDR3 sequence (DNA): TGTGCCAGCAGTGAAGTCGGGGGGTACTTC.

The J gene is TRBJ2-7, the V gene TRBV12-3 or TRBV12-4, with TRBD1 matching over 9 bases. The CDR3 sequence is 15 residues long. V trimming: 5 bases; J trimming: 0 bases; junction bases outside the gene matches: 5. DNA of the CDR3: TGTGCCAGCAGTCTAATGACAGGGGGCTCCTACGAGCAGTACTTC. Translating it yields CASSLMTGGSYEQYF.

V usage is TRBV21-1 and J usage is TRBJ2-7; the table gives TRBD2 as D, unverified against the DNA. TRBV21-1 is termed a pseudogene. This CDR3 comprises 16 residues. CDR3 loop: CASSPLGSEGYYEQYF. The CDR3, as DNA: TGTGCCAGCAGCCCGCTCGGCTCGGAGGGCTACTACGAGCAGTACTTC.

The V gene is TRBV4-3, the J gene TRBJ1-2; no firm D call. V dropped 1 base and J dropped 0 bases, with 6 bases sitting between them. CDR3 length: 14 amino acids. Germline CDR1 and CDR2: LGHNA and YSLEER. Here the CDR3 reads CASSQGAANYGYTF. The CDR3, as DNA: TGCGCCAGCAGCCAAGGTGCGGCTAACTATGGCTACACCTTC.

This rearrangement joins TRBV2 to TRBJ2-7; D unresolved. CDR1 is SNHLY, CDR2 FYNNEI, per germline. The V gene lost 2 bases and the J gene lost 0 bases, with 14 bases spanning the gap. The CDR3 is 16 residues long. CDR3 in DNA: TGTGCCAGCAGTGAACAGGCGGTAAGGGACTCCTACGAGCAGTACTTC. This codes for CASSEQAVRDSYEQYF.

The V call is TRBV12-3 or TRBV12-4, the J call TRBJ2-2; D uncertain. The CDR3 loop spans 15 amino acids. Trimming pared 6 bases from V and 2 bases from J, leaving 13 bases between. The CDR3 reads CASRTGGSNTGELFF. The CDR3 DNA reads TGTGCCAGCAGGACCGGTGGGTCCAACACCGGGGAGCTGTTTTTT.

The rearrangement links TRBV7-3 to TRBJ2-5, with 8 bases aligning to TRBD1. CDR1 and CDR2 from the germline V gene are SGHTA and FQGTGA. The CDR3 is 15 amino acids. J lost 4 bases, V lost 5 bases, and 9 bases had no gene match. The CDR3 region has the DNA TGTGCCAGCAGCCCTGGACAGGGAATCGGAGAGACCCAGTACTTC. Its protein product is CASSPGQGIGETQYF. Full variable domain (rest looked up from reference TRBV7-3 and TRBJ2-5): GAGVSQTPSNKVTEKGKYVELRCDPISGHTALYWYRQSLGQGPEFLIYFQGTGAADDSGLPNDRFFAVRPEGSVSTLKIQRTERGDSAVYLCASSPGQGIGETQYFGPGTRLLVL.

This sequence joins TRBV11-1 and TRBJ2-7; D is unclear. The V end lost 5 bases, the J end lost 2 bases, and 10 bases lay between the germline ends. CDR1 is SGHAT, CDR2 FQDESV, per germline (reference sequence). The CDR3 is 13 residues long. The chain's CDR3 is CASSGKGPYEQYF. The DNA for the CDR3 is TGTGCCAGCAGCGGGAAAGGCCCCTACGAGCAGTACTTC. The full variable domain, in which reference TRBV11-1 and TRBJ2-7 provide the parts outside the CDR3, is EAEVAQSPRYKITEKSQAVAFWCDPISGHATLYWYRQILGQGPELLVQFQDESVVDDSQLPKDRFSAERLKGVDSTLKIQPAELGDSAMYLCASSGKGPYEQYFGPGTRLTVT.

This clonotype was observed a handful of times. The chain recombines TRBV10-3 with TRBJ2-3; D unresolved. The CDR3 consists of 13 residues. Per the germline V gene, CDR1 is ENHRY and CDR2 is SYGVKD. Trimming pared 7 bases from V and 0 bases from J, leaving 8 bases between. DNA for the CDR3: TGTGCCATCAAGGCTAGTAGCACAGATACGCAGTATTTT. Encoded protein: CAIKASSTDTQYF.

This clonotype appeared a few times. The chain links TRBV6-2 or TRBV6-3 to TRBJ1-5; weak D call: TRBD1 (6 bases). The CDR3 has 13 amino acids. Germline CDR1 reads MNHEY; CDR2 reads SVGEGT. Trimming shortened V by 7 bases and J by 5 bases, and 12 bases separated the two germline ends. The CDR3 coding sequence is TGTGCCAGCAACAACAGGGAATATCAGCCCCAGCATTTT. This codes for CASNNREYQPQHF.

The genes are TRBV7-9 and TRBJ1-6; tentatively, D is TRBD1 (6 bases). Per germline, CDR1 SEHNR and CDR2 FQNEAQ (reference sequence). This CDR3 has 15 amino acids. The ends were cut back, 1 base at V and 14 bases at J, with 18 bases in the middle. DNA of the CDR3: TGTGCCAGCAGCTTAGTGACAGGAGGGGGAGAGGCCCTCCACTTT. Encoded protein: CASSLVTGGGEALHF.

Concerning this clonotype: A much larger clone lies a single base off, so this may be a read error. The V gene is TRBV29-1, the J gene TRBJ2-4; 8 bases align to TRBD1. V was pared by 6 bases and J by 13 bases, with 17 bases of the junction left unmatched. Germline assignment: CDR1 SQVTM and CDR2 ANQGSEA. The length of the CDR3 is 14 residues. CDR3: CSVQQWDRPRVQYF. The CDR3 bases are TGCAGCGTCCAGCAATGGGACAGGCCACGCGTGCAGTACTTC.